This T cell receptor (beta chain) emerged from a study of blood T cell repertoires in COVID-19. Study-level information: The United States, Italy and Spain provided the acute and convalescent COVID-19 samples. Sources were T cells, B-cell-depleted T cells, or PBMCs; the material itself was cDNA or gDNA.

Clones were sequenced by immunoSEQ multiplex PCR, and TCRdb holds only the in-frame ones, with some missing. The table has some 97,000 clones, 88% seen once. V was shortened by 6 bases and J by 5 bases, with 8 bases between the two germline ends. The germline V gene encodes CDR1 SEHNR and CDR2 FQNEAQ (reference sequence). The length of the CDR3 is 12 residues. Sequencing was done on a sample of peripheral blood. The sequence was collected from an older woman with acute or convalescent COVID-19. The chain uses TRBV7-9 and TRBJ1-5; D gene unclear. CDR3 in DNA: TGTGCCAGCAGTACCGGGTATCAGCCCCAGCATTTT. Its translation is CASSTGYQPQHF.